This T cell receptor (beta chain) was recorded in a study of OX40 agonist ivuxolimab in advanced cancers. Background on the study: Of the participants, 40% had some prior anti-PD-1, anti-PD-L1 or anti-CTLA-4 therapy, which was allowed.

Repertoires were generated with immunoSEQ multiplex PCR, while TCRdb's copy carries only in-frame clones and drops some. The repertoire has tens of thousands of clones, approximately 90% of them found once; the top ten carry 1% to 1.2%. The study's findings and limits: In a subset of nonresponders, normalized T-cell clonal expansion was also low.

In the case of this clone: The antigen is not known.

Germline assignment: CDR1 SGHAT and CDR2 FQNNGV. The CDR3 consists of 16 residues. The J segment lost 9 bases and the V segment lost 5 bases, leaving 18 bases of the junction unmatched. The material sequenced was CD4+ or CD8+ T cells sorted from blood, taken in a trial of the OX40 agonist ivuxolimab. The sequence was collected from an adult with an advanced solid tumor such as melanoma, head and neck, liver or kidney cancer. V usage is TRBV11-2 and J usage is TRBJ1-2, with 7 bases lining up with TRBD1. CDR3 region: CASSPSSGTDPSRYTF. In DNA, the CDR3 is TGTGCCAGCAGCCCCTCGTCCGGGACAGACCCCTCCCGCTACACCTTC.